The 13 T cell receptor beta chains below all came from one sample that was sequenced in a study of a mutant IDH1 vaccine in newly diagnosed glioma. The sample's time point: week 5, during vaccination. Vaccination used 300 ug of mutant IDH1 20-mer peptide per dose, with topical imiquimod. These receptors' targets are unknown. Here immunoSEQ multiplex PCR was the method, and the copy in TCRdb shows in-frame clones only, minus some. The repertoire holds 75,000 to 85,000 clones, with about 91% as singletons. The sequencing used PBMCs, collected from a glioma patient whose treatment included an IDH1 peptide vaccine. These receptors were taken from a woman between 50 and 59 years old with glioma.

This chain joins TRBV2 and TRBJ2-2, with 9 bases aligning to TRBD1. Trimming at V came to 7 bases and at J to 4 bases, leaving 7 bases not matched to a gene. In germline, CDR1 is SNHLY, CDR2 FYNNEI. The CDR3 runs 15 residues. The CDR3: CASMPGQGGTGELFF. The CDR3 DNA reads as TGTGCCAGCATGCCGGGACAGGGCGGCACCGGGGAGCTGTTTTTT.

V and J are TRBV2 and TRBJ1-1, with 7 bases aligning to TRBD1. V dropped 6 bases and J dropped 6; count of bases not matched to a gene: 1. This CDR3 spans 11 amino acids. Germline V gene sequence: CDR1 SNHLY, CDR2 FYNNEI. CDR3 nucleotides: TGTGCCAGCAGAGGGACAGCTGAAGCTTTCTTT. Translated: CASRGTAEAFF.

The chain couples TRBV5-1 to TRBJ2-4; perhaps TRBD2 as D (6 bases). Trimming stripped 0 bases from V and 0 bases from J, with 16 bases between. This CDR3 is built from 18 residues. The germline V gene encodes CDR1 SGHRS and CDR2 YFSETQ. The CDR3 spells CASSLEPPGAGAKNIQYF. In DNA, the CDR3 is TGCGCCAGCAGCTTGGAACCACCGGGAGCTGGAGCCAAAAACATTCAGTACTTC.

V and J are TRBV4-1 and TRBJ2-2; D may be TRBD2 (6 bases). The germline V and J ends were trimmed by 1 base and 4 bases, with 13 bases remaining between them. The CDR3 contains 16 residues. Germline loops: CDR1 MGHRA, CDR2 YSYEKL. The CDR3 region has the DNA TGCGCCAGCAGCCAAGCTCCCGGGGGTGGCACCGGGGAGCTGTTTTTT. It specifies CASSQAPGGGTGELFF.

The chain couples TRBV7-8 to TRBJ2-4; possibly TRBD2 for D (5 bases). V lost 5 bases, J lost 6 bases, and 11 bases lay in between. CDR3 length equals 13 residues. CDR1 is SGHVS, CDR2 FQNEAQ, per germline. The CDR3 is CASSRTLGNIQYF. CDR3 nucleotides: TGTGCCAGCAGCCGGACTCTGGGAAACATTCAGTACTTC.

This clone was observed once. The V and J genes are TRBV6-5 and TRBJ1-2; D perhaps matches TRBD1 (6 bases). The V end lost 8 bases, the J end lost 4 bases, and 14 bases lay between the germline ends. Germline assignment: CDR1 MNHEY and CDR2 SVGAGI. The CDR3 runs to 13 residues. Here the CDR3 reads CASGKGEGYGYTF. CDR3 coding DNA: TGTGCCAGCGGAAAGGGGGAGGGCTATGGCTACACCTTC.

The V and J genes are TRBV30 and TRBJ2-7; possibly TRBD1 for D (5 bases). The CDR3 totals 13 residues. V dropped 5 bases and J dropped 6 bases, with 17 bases sitting between them. Germline V CDR1 and CDR2: GTSNPN, SVGIG (reference sequence). DNA of the CDR3: TGTGCCTGGGGTGGGGCCTCCCCCGGCGAGCAGTACTTC. Protein sequence: CAWGGASPGEQYF.

The rearrangement links TRBV18 to TRBJ1-4; D not certain. The germline V gene encodes CDR1 KGHSH and CDR2 LQKENI. V was shortened by 3 bases and J by 3 bases, with 5 bases between the two germline ends. CDR3 length: 13 amino acids. DNA for the CDR3: TGTGCCAGCTCACCCCGCTCTAATGAAAAACTGTTTTTT. This encodes CASSPRSNEKLFF.

The chain joins TRBV19 to TRBJ2-7, with TRBD1 matching 10 bases. The CDR3 loop spans 15 amino acids. Unmatched junction bases numbered 7, after V lost 4 bases and J lost 4 bases. CDR1 is LNHDA, CDR2 SQIVND, per germline (reference sequence). CDR3 amino acids: CASSTAGQGKYEQYF. The CDR3 DNA sequence: TGTGCCAGTAGTACCGCGGGACAGGGGAAGTACGAGCAGTACTTC.

This clone was seen a handful of times. The chain joins TRBV25-1 to TRBJ1-2, with D possibly matching TRBD1 (5 bases). The CDR3 sequence is 13 residues long. Trimming cost V 6 bases and J 1 base, with 9 bases left between them. Germline CDR1 and CDR2: MGHDK and SYGVNS. The CDR3 nucleotides read TGTGCCAGCAGACCTGACAGTAACTATGGCTACACCTTC. This encodes CASRPDSNYGYTF.

The chain couples TRBV28 to TRBJ1-2; 7 bases fit TRBD1. The germline V gene encodes CDR1 MDHEN and CDR2 SYDVKM. V lost 4 bases and J lost 0; bases outside the gene matches: 5. This CDR3 comprises 15 residues. CDR3 protein: CASSSPGQPNYGYTF. The CDR3, as DNA: TGTGCCAGCAGTTCACCGGGACAGCCTAACTATGGCTACACCTTC.

This chain joins TRBV6-5 and TRBJ1-3; TRBD1 is a possible D gene (6 bases). Germline V CDR1 and CDR2: MNHEY, SVGAGI. The CDR3 is 15 residues long. The V and J ends lost 6 bases and 0 bases respectively, with 12 bases between them. The CDR3 DNA is TGTGCCAGCAGCCACAGGGCCAGCTCTGGAAACACCATATATTTT. Translated, it gives CASSHRASSGNTIYF.

The rearrangement links TRBV25-1 to TRBJ2-7, with TRBD2 matching over 7 bases. Losses at the gene ends were 7 bases for V and 4 bases for J; bases not matched to a gene: 7. In germline, CDR1 is MGHDK, CDR2 SYGVNS. The CDR3 consists of 13 residues. Here the CDR3 DNA reads TGTGCCAGCACTTCGGGAGGCAGGTACGAGCAGTACTTC. It yields the protein CASTSGGRYEQYF.